The present entry profiles one T cell receptor (beta chain) with its context. Its antigen remains unidentified. No base quality values were provided; no much bigger clone lies one nucleotide off. The data are from a study of T cells in tumors after PD-1 blockade (dated by TCRdb to between 2018 and 2021). About the full investigation: Prior checkpoint blockade, systemic immunosuppressant use, and recent radiotherapy or other anti-cancer therapy within 4 weeks were grounds for patient exclusion. An average of approximately 120,000 TCR templates (range roughly 24,000-290,000) and roughly 37,000 unique clonotypes was obtained for peripheral blood samples. Ongoing daily vismodegib 150 mg was also given to a subset of patients during anti-PD-1 treatment. Using site-matched tumors from BCC or SCC patients sampled before and after anti-PD-1 therapy, the study carried out paired single-cell RNA and TCR sequencing. To compare clonotypes in blood and tumor, bulk TCR sequencing was done on around 9 peripheral blood samples taken from several patients. Patients were treated with either pembrolizumab 200 mg every 3 weeks or cemiplimab 350 mg every 2 weeks. RECIST version 1.1 was used to evaluate clinical response. The investigation overall reported the following: The source of novel T cell clones was not identified and could include lymphoid organs or rare unexpanded clones within the tumor or its periphery. About 40% of TCR clonotypes from the tumor were detected in blood, and certain novel exhausted tumor clones were present in blood collected before treatment, which suggests recruitment from the periphery.

Deep TCRbeta sequencing was performed with the immunoSEQ platform. The source study handled its data this way. Only productive rearrangements were exported from the immunoSEQ Analyzer for downstream analysis. T cell phenotypes were assigned to bulk TCRbeta clonotypes by matching to single-cell RNA+TCR-seq clones sharing the same TCRbeta sequence. Clone enrichment in tumor was computed as tumor frequency divided by PBMC frequency from bulk TCR sequencing. GLIPH was used to sort TCRs into specificity groups, which are clusters of distinct TCRs that likely recognize common antigens through shared CDR3 motifs. As stored in TCRdb, this immuneACCESS dataset retains in-frame rearrangements with V and J assigned. A fraction of the clones does not appear; measured against another copy, unresolved V genes explain less than half of the discrepancy, and the remainder lacks a known reason. V, J and clone size were drawn from that table, and D and trimming were deduced from the DNA. The sample contains 60,000 or so clones, roughly 78% of them found a single time. Around an eighth of the sample lies in the top ten.

The time point tag for this specimen amounts to: before anti-PD-1 therapy. For bulk TCRbeta sequencing, genomic DNA was extracted from tumor biopsies or peripheral blood, and input amounts ranged from about 600 ng to 6,004 ng. All patients had histologically proven advanced or metastatic basal or squamous cell carcinoma and were poor candidates for surgical resection. Of the ten or so patients in the basal cell carcinoma cohort, several underwent bulk tumor TCR sequencing. From its cysteine to its phenylalanine, the CDR3 spans 13 amino acids. Only the CDR3 region is kept as DNA, spanning 39 bases read in frame from base 1. Looking up the germline V gene yields CDR1 KGHSH and CDR2 LQKENI. The germline ends are 9 bases apart after V is trimmed by 3 bases and J by 4 bases.

This chain joins TRBV18 to TRBJ1-2; the D gene is perhaps TRBD1, from 5 matching bases. Source: PBMCs, taken before anti-PD-1 treatment. This receptor was taken from a human donor with basal cell carcinoma. The encoded CDR3 is CASSPDSFYGYTF. The sequenced DNA: TGTGCCAGCTCACCTGACAGCTTCTATGGCTACACCTTC.